A single sample gave rise to the 12 T cell receptor beta chains below, sequenced in a study of long-term antiretroviral therapy in people with HIV. Running of the v3.0 immunoSEQ assay took place at survey level. Generated by immunoSEQ multiplex PCR, the TCRdb table keeps only in-frame clones and is missing some. The sample has more than 35,000 clones; about 86% are singletons. Specimen: unsorted PBMCs, collected just before starting antiretroviral therapy. These receptors were obtained from a young woman with HIV.

This sequence joins TRBV9 and TRBJ1-4; 7 bases line up with TRBD1. After removal of 3 bases from V and 5 bases from J, the junction contained 7 bases not matched to a gene. CDR1 SGDLS and CDR2 YYNGEE come from the germline V gene. This CDR3 contains 15 residues. The CDR3 here is CASSASTGINEKLFF. CDR3 in DNA: TGTGCCAGCAGCGCGTCGACAGGGATAAATGAAAAACTGTTTTTT.

The chain couples TRBV9 to TRBJ2-7; D unclear. Looked up from germline, CDR1 is SGDLS and CDR2 is YYNGEE. The CDR3 length is 15 residues. The V end was cut by 5 bases, the J end by 3 bases, with 18 bases between. CDR3 in DNA: TGTGCCAGCAGTCCTATAGCCGTTCCGTTCTACGAGCAGTACTTC. As protein: CASSPIAVPFYEQYF.

The CDR3 DNA follows: TGTGCCAGTAGTATACGAGCGGGGGCCTCCTACGAGCAGTACTTC. Protein product: CASSIRAGASYEQYF. This chain links TRBV19 with TRBJ2-7, with 8 nucleotides matching TRBD2. Germline V gene sequence: CDR1 LNHDA, CDR2 SQIVND (reference sequence). The CDR3 spans 15 residues. The V and J ends lost 2 bases and 0 bases, in that order; junction bases with no gene match: 3.

V is TRBV25-1 and J is TRBJ1-1; D not certain. Trimming shortened V by 2 bases and J by 6 bases, and 13 bases separated the two germline ends. Germline V gene lookup returns CDR1 MGHDK and CDR2 SYGVNS. The CDR3 sequence is 14 residues long. The CDR3 sequence: CASSEVLGGSEAFF. Written as DNA, the CDR3 is TGTGCCAGCAGTGAAGTTCTTGGTGGGTCTGAAGCTTTCTTT.

The chain couples TRBV27 to TRBJ1-5; tentative D call: TRBD1 (5 bases). The CDR3 has 14 amino acids. The germline V gene encodes CDR1 MNHEY and CDR2 SMNVEV (reference sequence). Trimming pared 2 bases from V and 3 bases from J, leaving 8 bases between. For the CDR3, the DNA is TGTGCCAGCAGTTTAGGGACCTACAATCAGCCCCAGCATTTT. Its translation: CASSLGTYNQPQHF.

CDR3 nucleotide sequence: TGTGCCAGCAGTTCAAGGACAGAAGGGAATGAAAAACTGTTTTTT. Amino acids: CASSSRTEGNEKLFF. This rearrangement joins TRBV28 to TRBJ1-4; the D gene is possibly TRBD1 (6 bases). The CDR3 runs 15 residues. V gave up 4 bases and J gave up 5 bases, with 14 bases separating them. The germline V gene has CDR1 MDHEN and CDR2 SYDVKM.

This clone was recorded a few times. In nucleotides, the CDR3 is TGCGCCAGCAGCTTGGAACCTGAAGATCAGCCCCAGCATTTT. This gives the protein CASSLEPEDQPQHF. The chain joins TRBV5-1 to TRBJ1-5; D gene uncertain. This CDR3 spans 14 amino acids. Germline CDR1 SGHRS, CDR2 YFSETQ. Trimming removed 0 bases from V and 5 bases from J, with 9 bases in between.

The chain employs TRBV2 and TRBJ2-7, with D tentatively TRBD2 (5 bases). The CDR3 loop spans 16 amino acids. Trimming shortened V by 6 bases and J by 0 bases, and 18 bases separated the two germline ends. Germline CDR1 and CDR2: SNHLY and FYNNEI. The CDR3 protein is CASRGMGAASSYEQYF. The CDR3 DNA sequence: TGTGCCAGCAGAGGTATGGGAGCGGCGAGCTCCTACGAGCAGTACTTC.

Only one count was recorded for this clone. For the CDR3, the DNA is TGCGCCAGCAGTATGTCGGCCGGAGACACCGGGGAGCTGTTTTTT. It translates to CASSMSAGDTGELFF. The chain combines TRBV10-1 with TRBJ2-2; D gene unclear. From germline, CDR1 is WNHNN and CDR2 SYGVQD (reference sequence). The germline V and J ends were trimmed by 5 bases and 3 bases, with 13 bases remaining between them. The CDR3 sequence is 15 residues long.

This sequence joins TRBV6-4 and TRBJ2-1; 12 bases agree with TRBD2. With 4 bases clipped from V and 6 bases from J, the junction kept 7 bases outside the gene matches. Germline-derived CDR1 and CDR2 are MRHNA and SNTAGT. This CDR3 is 16 amino acids long. CDR3 DNA: TGTGCCAGCAGTGGGACTAGCGGGACAGGTGGCAATGAGCAGTTCTTC. Its translation: CASSGTSGTGGNEQFF.

The chain is built from TRBV28 and TRBJ1-5, with D possibly being TRBD1 (5 bases). This CDR3 spans 16 amino acids. The V gene lost 5 bases and the J gene lost 4 bases, with 18 bases spanning the gap. The germline V gene has CDR1 MDHEN and CDR2 SYDVKM. CDR3 sequence (DNA): TGTGCCAGCAGTCGCCTAGGACGAGGGGAGAATCAGCCCCAGCATTTT. Its protein is CASSRLGRGENQPQHF.

The chain recombines TRBV7-9 with TRBJ1-4; D remains ambiguous. This CDR3 region has 14 residues. Germline CDR1 and CDR2: SEHNR and FQNEAQ (reference sequence). Trimming left V 1 base short and J 8 bases short, with 11 bases between. In DNA form, the CDR3 reads TGTGCCAGCAGCTTAGATGAAGGCAGGGAAAAACTGTTTTTT. This gives the protein CASSLDEGREKLFF.